A selection of T cell receptor beta chains follows, all from one sample in a study of blood T cell repertoires in COVID-19. Some clones are missing from TCRdb's copy, which holds only in-frame ones; the method was immunoSEQ multiplex PCR. This repertoire shows 200,000 or so clones, about 86% found once; its top ten account for 3% to 4%. Material for sequencing was PBMCs or T cells enriched from blood (not recorded which). The receptors originated from a woman in her thirties or forties with acute COVID-19. Each CDR3 is given with its conserved first and last residue. The D gene is left open where the match is weak. Rows may omit the clone size; those that give it use once, few, many or a size class.

-	TRBD1	TRBJ1-2	TRBV28	CASSRLGQGLYGYTF	TGTGCCAGCAGTCGGCTGGGACAGGGACTCTATGGCTACACCTTC
-	-	TRBJ1-5	TRBV21-1	CASSPRDRSNQPQHF	TGTGCCAGCAGCCCTAGGGACAGAAGCAATCAGCCCCAGCATTTT
-	-	TRBJ2-5	TRBV19	CASSIRAETQYF	TGTGCCAGTAGTATCAGGGCAGAGACCCAGTACTTC
-	-	TRBJ1-3	TRBV9	CASSVGGQPSGNTIYF	TGTGCCAGCAGCGTTGGCGGGCAGCCCTCTGGAAACACCATATATTTT
few	-	TRBJ1-4	TRBV4-3	CASSQGESNEKLFF	TGCGCCAGCAGCCAAGGAGAGAGTAATGAAAAACTGTTTTTT
-	TRBD1	TRBJ2-5	TRBV10-3	CATQGEETQYF	TGTGCCACACAGGGGGAAGAGACCCAGTACTTC
-	-	TRBJ1-4	TRBV18	CASSPRPSATNEKLFF	TGTGCCAGCTCACCACGACCTAGTGCAACTAATGAAAAACTGTTTTTT
-	-	TRBJ2-7	TRBV5-4	CASSLGPEVPYEQYF	TGTGCCAGCAGCTTGGGGCCAGAGGTCCCCTACGAGCAGTACTTC
few	-	TRBJ1-5	TRBV19	CASSISAGLQPQHF	TGTGCCAGTAGTATCTCAGCGGGACTTCAGCCCCAGCATTTT
once	-	TRBJ2-2	TRBV3-1/TRBV3-2	CASSHTNTGELFF	TGTGCCAGCAGCCATACAAACACCGGGGAGCTGTTTTTT
-	-	TRBJ2-3	TRBV9	CASSVERTAQDTQYF	TGTGCCAGCAGCGTAGAAAGGACTGCCCAGGATACGCAGTATTTT
-	-	TRBJ1-1	TRBV4-2	CASSPHTGPNTEAFF	TGTGCCAGCAGCCCTCATACAGGGCCGAACACTGAAGCTTTCTTT
-	TRBD1	TRBJ1-4	TRBV15	CATSRTGTGELFF	TGTGCCACCAGCAGAACCGGGACAGGGGAACTGTTTTTT
-	-	TRBJ1-5	TRBV28	CASQWSNQPQHF	TGTGCCAGCCAGTGGAGCAATCAGCCCCAGCATTTT
-	TRBD2	TRBJ2-7	TRBV7-9	CASTLSGRPYEQYF	TGTGCCAGCACCCTAAGCGGGAGGCCCTACGAGCAGTACTTC
-	TRBD1	TRBJ1-5	TRBV19	CASSIQGENQPQHF	TGTGCCAGTAGTATTCAGGGGGAAAATCAGCCCCAGCATTTT
once	TRBD2	TRBJ2-1	TRBV2	CASSAGRMGFF	TGTGCCAGCAGCGCCGGGAGGATGGGGTTCTTC
-	-	TRBJ2-7	TRBV19	CASSPLDRTGYEQYF	TGTGCCAGTAGCCCCCTCGACAGGACGGGCTACGAGCAGTACTTC
-	TRBD1	TRBJ2-7	TRBV5-6	CASSSGTGTYEQYF	TGTGCCAGCAGCTCCGGGACAGGCACCTACGAGCAGTACTTC
-	TRBD2	TRBJ2-1	TRBV11-2	CASSSRTSEYNEQFF	TGTGCCAGCAGCTCAAGGACTAGCGAGTACAATGAGCAGTTCTTC
-	TRBD1	TRBJ2-2	TRBV24-1	CATSDPGQGNTGELFF	TGTGCCACCAGTGATCCTGGACAGGGTAACACCGGGGAGCTGTTTTTT
-	-	TRBJ2-7	TRBV7-2	CASSSINREHEQYF	TGTGCCAGCAGCTCCATCAACAGGGAACACGAGCAGTACTTC
-	TRBD1	TRBJ1-2	TRBV29-1	CSVAGQGIGGPSGYTF	TGCAGCGTTGCAGGACAGGGTATTGGGGGGCCCTCCGGCTACACCTTC
-	-	TRBJ1-5	TRBV7-9	CASSLALGGGQPQHF	TGTGCCAGCAGCTTAGCGCTCGGGGGAGGTCAGCCCCAGCATTTT
-	TRBD1	TRBJ1-1	TRBV5-1	CASSSDRDEAFF	TGCGCCAGCAGCTCGGACAGGGATGAAGCTTTCTTT
-	-	TRBJ1-2	TRBV3-1/TRBV3-2	CASSQAVNYGYTF	TGTGCCAGCAGCCAAGCCGTTAACTATGGCTACACCTTC
-	TRBD1	TRBJ2-1	TRBV2	CASKGQGLPKQFF	TGTGCCAGCAAGGGACAGGGCCTCCCAAAGCAGTTCTTC
few	-	TRBJ1-1	TRBV7-3	CASSLGGINTEAFF	TGTGCCAGCAGCTTAGGTGGCATTAACACTGAAGCTTTCTTT
-	-	TRBJ1-5	TRBV28	CASSLLQPQAQHF	TGTGCCAGCAGTTTGCTACAGCCCCAGGCCCAGCATTTT
-	-	TRBJ2-7	TRBV19	CASSMAGRGPYEQYF	TGTGCCAGTAGTATGGCAGGCAGGGGCCCCTACGAGCAGTACTTC
-	TRBD2	TRBJ2-3	TRBV2	CAAGGGRGKLYSSTDTQYF	TGTGCCGCGGGGGGTGGGCGAGGTAAACTATACTCTAGCACAGATACGCAGTATTTT
-	TRBD1	TRBJ2-7	TRBV23-1	CASSQSRDRASYEQYF	TGCGCCAGCAGTCAATCAAGGGACAGGGCATCCTACGAGCAGTACTTC
-	-	TRBJ1-1	TRBV7-8	CASTPGVVNTEAFF	TGTGCCAGCACCCCCGGGGTCGTGAACACTGAAGCTTTCTTT
-	TRBD1	TRBJ2-7	TRBV4-1	CASSQGHLRDRASYEQYF	TGCGCCAGCAGCCAAGGACATCTGCGGGACAGGGCGTCCTACGAGCAGTACTTC
once	-	TRBJ1-2	TRBV4-2	CASSQGGSWVGYTF	TGTGCCAGCAGCCAAGGGGGCAGCTGGGTTGGCTACACCTTC